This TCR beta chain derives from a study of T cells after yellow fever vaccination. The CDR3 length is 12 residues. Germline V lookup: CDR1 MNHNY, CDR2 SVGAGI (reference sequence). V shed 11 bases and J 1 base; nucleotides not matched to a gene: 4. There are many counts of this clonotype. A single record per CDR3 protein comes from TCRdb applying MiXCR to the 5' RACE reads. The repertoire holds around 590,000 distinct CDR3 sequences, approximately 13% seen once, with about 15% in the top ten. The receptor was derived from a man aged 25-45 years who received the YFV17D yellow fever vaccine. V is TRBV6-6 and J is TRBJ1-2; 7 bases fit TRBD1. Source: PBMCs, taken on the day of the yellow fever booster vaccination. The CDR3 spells CAGGQVNYGYTF. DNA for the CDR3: TGTGCCGGTGGACAGGTTAACTATGGCTACACCTTC.